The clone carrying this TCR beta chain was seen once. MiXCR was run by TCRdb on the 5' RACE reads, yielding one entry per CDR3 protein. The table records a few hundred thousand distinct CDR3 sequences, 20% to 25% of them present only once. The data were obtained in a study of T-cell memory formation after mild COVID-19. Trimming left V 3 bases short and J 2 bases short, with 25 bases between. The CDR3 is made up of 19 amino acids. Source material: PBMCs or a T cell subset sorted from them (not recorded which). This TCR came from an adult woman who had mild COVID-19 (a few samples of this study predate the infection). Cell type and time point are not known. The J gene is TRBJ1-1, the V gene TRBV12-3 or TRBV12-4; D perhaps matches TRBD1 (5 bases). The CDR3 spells CASSFPSFPSRGGNTEAFF. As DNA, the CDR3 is TGTGCCAGCAGTTTCCCGTCCTTTCCTTCTCGGGGCGGTAACACTGAAGCTTTCTTT.